A single sample is the source of the 10 T cell receptor beta chains below, sequenced in a study of blood T cell repertoires in COVID-19. Measured with immunoSEQ multiplex PCR; TCRdb has only the in-frame clones, and not every one. The table includes 250,000 to 300,000 clones, about nine tenths detected once. The sample was peripheral blood. These receptors originate from a woman aged 25-40 years with COVID-19, enrolled during active disease.

The rearrangement joins TRBV10-3 to TRBJ2-2; D perhaps matches TRBD1 (6 bases). CDR1 ENHRY and CDR2 SYGVKD come from the germline V gene. Between the trimmed V and J ends, which lost 3 bases and 10 bases, there was a span of 9 bases. CDR3 length equals 12 residues. In DNA, the CDR3 is TGTGCCATCAGTGACAGGGGAGTGGAGCTGTTTTTT. This sequence encodes CAISDRGVELFF.

This sequence joins TRBV6-5 and TRBJ1-3; D gene ambiguous. The CDR3 is 14 amino acids. Germline V gene data show CDR1 as MNHEY and CDR2 as SVGAGI. Trimming took 4 bases from V and 0 from J, leaving 7 bases between them. CDR3 DNA: TGTGCCAGCAGTTTGCGGATCTCTGGAAACACCATATATTTT. Translated: CASSLRISGNTIYF.

The chain has TRBV30 and TRBJ1-2, with 7 bases aligning to TRBD1. The CDR3 sequence is 15 residues long. The V gene end was trimmed by 2 bases and the J gene end by 5 bases; junction bases not matched to a gene: 11. Germline CDR1 and CDR2: GTSNPN and SVGIG (reference sequence). In nucleotides, the CDR3 is TGTGCCTGGAGTCCCCGGGACAGACGGAGGTATGGCTACACCTTC. Its translation: CAWSPRDRRRYGYTF.

This clone was seen more than once but under ten times. This sequence joins TRBV7-9 and TRBJ2-7; TRBD2 agrees at 7 bases. The J segment lost 1 base and the V segment lost 5 bases, leaving 2 bases of the junction unmatched. CDR1 and CDR2 (germline): SEHNR, FQNEAQ (reference sequence). This CDR3 has 13 amino acids. DNA for the CDR3: TGTGCCAGCAGCCGCGGGAGTTCCTACGAGCAGTACTTC. It encodes CASSRGSSYEQYF. The full variable domain, with the rest looked up from reference TRBV7-9 and TRBJ2-7, is DTGVSQNPRHKITKRGQNVTFRCDPISEHNRLYWYRQTLGQGPEFLTYFQNEAQLEKSRLLSDRFSAERPKGSFSTLEIQRTEQGDSAMYLCASSRGSSYEQYFGPGTRLTVT.

V is TRBV6-5 and J is TRBJ1-4; possible D gene TRBD1, 5 bases. Trimming left V 11 bases short and J 10 bases short, with 14 bases between. Germline V gene sequence: CDR1 MNHEY, CDR2 SVGAGI. This CDR3 region has 11 residues. CDR3 in DNA: TGTGCCTCGTCCCTGGGGGGAAAACTGTTTTTT. It specifies CASSLGGKLFF.

This sequence joins TRBV30 and TRBJ1-6; 7 bases match TRBD1. This CDR3 comprises 15 residues. Germline V lookup: CDR1 GTSNPN, CDR2 SVGIG (reference sequence). Trimming removed 2 bases from V and 9 bases from J; junction bases left unmatched: 10. The CDR3 here is CAWSPGPGGFSPLHF. DNA for the CDR3: TGTGCCTGGAGTCCTGGCCCAGGGGGTTTTTCACCCCTCCACTTT.

V and J are TRBV19 and TRBJ1-1; no definite D call. The V end was cut by 4 bases, the J end by 3 bases, with 12 bases between. Germline CDR1 is LNHDA and CDR2 is SQIVND (reference sequence). The CDR3 runs 14 residues. This CDR3 is CASSNHRLDTEAFF. Here the CDR3 DNA reads TGTGCCAGTAGTAATCACAGACTAGACACTGAAGCTTTCTTT. The full variable domain, with the rest looked up from reference TRBV19 and TRBJ1-1, is DGGITQSPKYLFRKEGQNVTLSCEQNLNHDAMYWYRQDPGQGLRLIYYSQIVNDFQKGDIAEGYSVSREKKESFPLTVTSAQKNPTAFYLCASSNHRLDTEAFFGQGTRLTVV.

This sequence joins TRBV5-1 and TRBJ1-1; 7 positions agree with TRBD1. V shed 4 bases and J 9 bases; nucleotides not matched to a gene: 27. The CDR3 spans 19 residues. Per germline, CDR1 SGHRS and CDR2 YFSETQ. The CDR3, as DNA: TGCGCCAGCAGCCCTAACTTCGGGACAGTTGCTGCGGGGGGTGAGAAAGCTTTCTTT. It translates to CASSPNFGTVAAGGEKAFF.

V gene TRBV4-2 combines with J gene TRBJ1-1, with D unresolved. The CDR3 has 12 amino acids. Trimming took off 4 bases at V and 6 bases at J, with 9 bases between the two ends. CDR1 is LGHNA, CDR2 YNFKEQ, per germline. CDR3 loop: CASSPSPPEAFF. CDR3 nucleotides: TGTGCCAGCAGCCCTAGCCCCCCTGAAGCTTTCTTT.

The V call is TRBV3-1 (or the pseudogene TRBV3-2), the J call TRBJ2-1, with TRBD2 matching over 8 bases. This CDR3 has 16 residues. Trimming took 0 bases from V and 9 from J; bases not matched to a gene: 10. Germline loops: CDR1 LGHDT, CDR2 YNNKEL (reference sequence). CDR3 bases: TGTGCCAGCAGCCAAGACCGGGTGAGCGGGAGTGGTGAGCAGTTCTTC. Translating gives CASSQDRVSGSGEQFF.